Shown below are 8 T cell receptor beta chains from a single sample sequenced in a study of T cell clonality in common variable immunodeficiency. Whole-study results and caveats: Reportedly, TCR beta sequences from common variable immunodeficiency showed fewer deletions and N-nucleotide insertions.

No antigen has been identified for these receptors. Measured with immunoSEQ multiplex PCR; TCRdb has only the in-frame clones, and not every one. The repertoire consists of about 26,000 clones, none detected only once. Sequenced: peripheral blood mononuclear cells. These receptor sequences come from a human donor with common variable immunodeficiency.

This clone was seen a handful of times. Read coverage stops 3 residues before the CDR3 terminus; the germline J gene supplies the remainder. The genes are TRBV30 and TRBJ1-1; D perhaps matches TRBD1 (5 bases). The V gene's germline CDR1 is GTSNPN and CDR2 SVGIG (reference sequence). The CDR3 is made up of 14 amino acids. The ends were cut back, 0 bases at V and 3 bases at J, with 11 bases in the middle. This chain's CDR3 is CAWSVAGKHTEAFF. The CDR3 DNA, read in part, is TGTGCCTGGAGTGTTGCAGGGAAGCACACTGAA.

Remarks on this clone: This may be a read error, as it is one base from a much larger clone. With the read ending 3 residues before the CDR3 end, the germline J gene is used to fill in that end. The chain uses TRBV19 and TRBJ2-6, with D perhaps matching TRBD1 (5 bases). V lost 9 bases to trimming and J lost 0 bases, with 9 bases between them. Germline values: CDR1 LNHDA, CDR2 SQIVND (reference sequence). This CDR3 has 14 residues. CDR3 bases read: TGTGCCAGCAGACAGTCCTCTGGGGCCAACGTC. It codes for CASRQSSGANV. The full CDR3 is CASRQSSGANVLTF.

This clone was seen more than once but under ten times. The read ends 3 residues shy of where the CDR3 ends; the end is completed using the germline J gene. This chain joins TRBV5-6 and TRBJ1-2; TRBD1 matches 10 bases. Germline V gene sequence: CDR1 SGHDT, CDR2 YYEEEE. The length of the CDR3 is 15 residues. The sequenced part of the CDR3 DNA is TGTGCCAGCAGCTACGGCAGACAGGGGGCGCGCGGC. Protein product: CASSYGRQGARG. In full, the CDR3 is CASSYGRQGARGYTF.

A note on this clone: The CDR3 is cut off 3 residues early in the read; its end comes from the germline J gene. The V gene is TRBV7-9, the J gene TRBJ2-7; a weak D match, TRBD2 (6 bases). The germline V gene encodes CDR1 SEHNR and CDR2 FQNEAQ (reference sequence). This CDR3 has 15 residues. Trimming shortened V by 5 bases and J by 0 bases, and 14 bases separated the two germline ends. CDR3 region: CASSPRDSYSYEQYF. CDR3 DNA, as far as it was read: TGTGCCAGCAGCCCCAGGGACTCTTACTCCTACGAG.

This clone was picked up a small number of times. With the read ending 3 residues before the CDR3 end, the germline J gene is used to fill in that end. The V gene is TRBV7-3, the J gene TRBJ1-6; 8 bases line up with TRBD1. V trimming: 2 bases; J trimming: 9 bases; junction bases outside the gene matches: 3. CDR1 and CDR2 (germline): SGHTA, FQGTGA. The CDR3 totals 14 residues. The CDR3 bases that were read are TGTGCCAGCAGCTTATCAGGGGGCCGTTCACCC. Amino acids: CASSLSGGRSP. The whole CDR3 is CASSLSGGRSPLHF.

This clone was observed many times. The CDR3 loop reads CSARDLRDLAKNIQYF. CDR3 bases read: TGCAGTGCTAGAGATCTCAGGGACTTAGCCAAAAACATT. The V call is TRBV20-1, the J call TRBJ2-4, with a weak D call TRBD2 (6 bases). The read terminates 3 residues ahead of where the CDR3 ends, so the germline J gene completes it. The V end was cut by 0 bases, the J end by 0 bases, with 12 bases between. CDR1 is DFQATT and CDR2 is SNEGSKA in the germline V gene (reference sequence). This CDR3 has 16 residues.

This clone was found many times. The sequenced CDR3 bases are TGTGCCAGCAGTGAAGAACAGGGGACTAACTATGGC. It translates to CASSEEQGTNYG. The whole CDR3 sequence reads CASSEEQGTNYGYTF. The chain joins TRBV2 to TRBJ1-2; 7 bases map to TRBD1. The observed sequence ends 3 residues before the CDR3 terminus, with the missing tail filled in from the germline J gene. Germline CDR1 and CDR2: SNHLY and FYNNEI. The CDR3 sequence is 15 residues long. The junction had 2 bases not matched to a gene; V was cut back by 1 base and J by 0 bases. Based on the CDR3 plus reference TRBV2 and TRBJ1-2, the full variable domain is EPEVTQTPSHQVTQMGQEVILRCVPISNHLYFYWYRQILGQKVEFLVSFYNNEISEKSEIFDDQFSVERPDGSNFTLKIRSTKLEDSAMYFCASSEEQGTNYGYTFGSGTRLTVV.

In regard to this clone: From the germline J gene comes the end of the CDR3, since the read stops 3 residues before it. The sample carries other DNA sequences with the same CDR3. The genes are TRBV30 and TRBJ2-5, with 8 bases lining up with TRBD1. V was clipped by 2 bases and J by 5 bases; unmatched bases: 4. The CDR3 totals 13 residues. CDR1 and CDR2 (germline): GTSNPN, SVGIG (reference sequence). The CDR3: CAWSYDRGETQYF. The covered CDR3 bases are TGTGCCTGGAGTTACGACAGGGGTGAGACC.